The 25 T cell receptor beta chains below come from one sample, sequenced in a study of T cell changes during pregnancy in multiple sclerosis. Sequencing used immunoSEQ multiplex PCR; TCRdb keeps in-frame clones, though not all of them. The data hold around 62,000 clones, with 93% observed a single time. The material was CD8+ T cells from peripheral blood mononuclear cells, obtained in the second trimester of pregnancy. The receptors stem from a female donor with multiple sclerosis, enrolled in a pregnancy study.

The chain carries TRBV28 and TRBJ2-2; 9 bases agree with TRBD2. Germline V gives CDR1 MDHEN, CDR2 SYDVKM. Unmatched junction bases numbered 15, after V lost 4 bases and J lost 6 bases. This CDR3 is 18 amino acids long. The CDR3 protein is CASSSLPIGTSRAGELFF. In nucleotides, the CDR3 is TGTGCCAGCAGTTCTTTACCCATCGGGACTAGCAGGGCCGGGGAGCTGTTTTTT.

CDR3 coding DNA: TGTGCCAGCAGTGAAAAAATAGTCACCGGGGAGCTGTTTTTT. The encoded protein is CASSEKIVTGELFF. The chain carries TRBV2 and TRBJ2-2; D unclear. The CDR3 is 14 residues long. In germline, CDR1 is SNHLY, CDR2 FYNNEI. V dropped 2 bases and J dropped 4 bases, with 8 bases sitting between them.

This chain links TRBV7-8 with TRBJ2-2; tentative D call: TRBD2 (5 bases). The V gene's germline CDR1 is SGHVS and CDR2 FQNEAQ. Trimming took 8 bases from V and 4 from J, leaving 8 bases between them. The CDR3 is made up of 12 amino acids. In DNA, the CDR3 is TGTGCCAGCCCCACTAGCACCGGGGAGCTGTTTTTT. As protein: CASPTSTGELFF.

The chain uses TRBV2 and TRBJ2-3, with a tentative D call TRBD2 (7 bases). Germline V CDR1 and CDR2: SNHLY, FYNNEI. There are 17 residues in the CDR3. With 5 bases removed from V and 2 bases from J, the gap between germline ends came to 20 bases. The CDR3 region has the DNA TGTGCCAGCAGTACCCGACTAGGCCGGGGGGCCACAGATACGCAGTATTTT. It yields the protein CASSTRLGRGATDTQYF.

In its sample, this clone was seen once. The rearrangement uses TRBV4-1 and TRBJ1-5; D is ambiguous. CDR3 length: 15 amino acids. V was cut by 4 bases and J by 6 bases, with 16 bases left in between. Germline CDR1 and CDR2: MGHRA and YSYEKL. The CDR3 loop reads CASSLLWSASQPQHF. CDR3 in DNA: TGCGCCAGCAGCCTGTTGTGGTCAGCGAGTCAGCCCCAGCATTTT.

This sequence joins TRBV7-9 and TRBJ2-3; unclear D gene. The germline V and J ends were trimmed by 0 bases and 4 bases, with 5 bases remaining between them. Germline lookup yields CDR1 SEHNR and CDR2 FQNEAQ (reference sequence). The CDR3 runs to 13 residues. CDR3 in amino acids: CASSLAYSDTQYF. Here the CDR3 DNA reads TGTGCCAGCAGCTTAGCGTATTCAGATACGCAGTATTTT.

This clone was seen a few times. The chain is built from TRBV6-5 and TRBJ1-2; D is uncertain. The CDR3 spans 14 residues. Trimming took off 4 bases at V and 2 bases at J, with 11 bases between the two ends. Per the germline V gene, CDR1 is MNHEY and CDR2 is SVGAGI. The DNA of the CDR3 is TGTGCCAGCAGTTCGGGTGGTGTGAACTATGGCTACACCTTC. The encoded protein is CASSSGGVNYGYTF.

This rearrangement joins TRBV11-2 to TRBJ1-1; TRBD1 aligns across 7 bases. CDR1 and CDR2 (germline): SGHAT, FQNNGV. The J segment lost 4 bases and the V segment lost 5 bases, leaving 13 bases of the junction unmatched. The CDR3 loop spans 16 amino acids. The CDR3 nucleotides read TGTGCCAGCAGCCCCCCCGGCAGGGGGTTAAGCACTGAAGCTTTCTTT. This sequence encodes CASSPPGRGLSTEAFF.

CDR3 sequence: CASSLDRSGVNSPLHF. The CDR3 region has the DNA TGTGCCAGCAGCTTAGACAGGTCAGGGGTAAATTCACCCCTCCACTTT. The chain recombines TRBV7-8 with TRBJ1-6, with D possibly TRBD1 on 6 matching bases. The CDR3 runs 16 residues. V lost 1 base, J lost 7 bases, and 14 bases lay in between. Germline loops: CDR1 SGHVS, CDR2 FQNEAQ. Combining the CDR3 with reference TRBV7-8 and TRBJ1-6 gives the whole variable domain GAGVSQSPRYKVAKRGQDVALRCDPISGHVSLFWYQQALGQGPEFLTYFQNEAQLDKSGLPSDRFFAERPEGSVSTLKIQRTQQEDSAVYLCASSLDRSGVNSPLHFGNGTRLTVT.

This clone was seen a few times. The chain has TRBV6-4 and TRBJ2-3, with TRBD1 matching over 12 bases. The V segment lost 2 bases and the J segment 4 bases; nucleotides outside the gene matches: 1. CDR3 length: 15 amino acids. The germline V gene encodes CDR1 MRHNA and CDR2 SNTAGT. CDR3 coding DNA: TGTGCCAGCAGTGACGGGACAGGGGGCCCAGATACGCAGTATTTT. Translated: CASSDGTGGPDTQYF.

This rearrangement joins TRBV9 to TRBJ1-2, with 12 bases that match TRBD1. Per germline, CDR1 SGDLS and CDR2 YYNGEE. There are 17 residues in the CDR3. Trimming cost V 1 base and J 5 bases; bases outside gene matches: 9. CDR3 loop: CASSVSPGQGAEYGYTF. In DNA form, the CDR3 reads TGTGCCAGCAGCGTAAGCCCGGGACAGGGGGCGGAGTATGGCTACACCTTC.

This chain uses TRBV10-1 with TRBJ2-3; 12 nucleotides align to TRBD2. The CDR3 sequence is 19 residues long. J gave up 2 bases and V 0 bases, and 9 bases lay outside the gene matches. Germline CDR1 WNHNN, CDR2 SYGVQD (reference sequence). CDR3 coding DNA: TGCGCCAGCAGTGAGTCCTTACTAGCGGGAGGCGGGTCCACAGATACGCAGTATTTT. It translates to CASSESLLAGGGSTDTQYF.

This clone came up once. This rearrangement joins TRBV7-9 to TRBJ1-1; the D gene is possibly TRBD1 (6 bases). The V gene lost 2 bases and the J gene lost 4 bases, with 8 bases spanning the gap. Germline-derived CDR1 and CDR2 are SEHNR and FQNEAQ (reference sequence). This CDR3 is 13 amino acids long. The CDR3 DNA follows: TGTGCCAGCAGCTTACAAGGGGGCACTGAAGCTTTCTTT. It codes for CASSLQGGTEAFF.

In this sample, this clone turned up once. The rearrangement links TRBV6-1 to TRBJ1-6; no firm D call. With 1 base removed from V and 6 bases from J, the gap between germline ends came to 4 bases. Germline values: CDR1 MNHNS, CDR2 SASEGT. This CDR3 has 13 amino acids. The CDR3 nucleotides are TGTGCCAGCAGTGAAGACACTAATTCACCCCTCCACTTT. The encoded protein is CASSEDTNSPLHF.

The gene calls are TRBV9 and TRBJ1-6; TRBD1 might be the D (5 bases). The CDR3 spans 13 residues. Trimming shortened V by 0 bases and J by 7 bases, and 5 bases separated the two germline ends. CDR1 is SGDLS, CDR2 YYNGEE, per germline. Here the CDR3 DNA reads TGTGCCAGCAGCGTAGAGGGGAATTCACCCCTCCACTTT. Translating it yields CASSVEGNSPLHF.

The rearrangement joins TRBV19 to TRBJ2-7; the D gene is possibly TRBD1 (5 bases). Trimming removed 0 bases from V and 4 bases from J, with 10 bases in between. The germline CDR1 and CDR2 sequences are LNHDA and SQIVND (reference sequence). The length of the CDR3 is 14 residues. The CDR3: CASSIEGVAYEQYF. The CDR3 coding sequence is TGTGCCAGTAGTATAGAAGGGGTCGCATACGAGCAGTACTTC.

The chain recombines TRBV11-3 with TRBJ2-1; 9 nucleotides agree with TRBD1. Germline values: CDR1 SGHNT, CDR2 YENEEA. The CDR3 has 15 residues. V lost 5 bases, J lost 5 bases, and 7 bases stayed unmatched. For the CDR3, the DNA is TGTGCCAGCAGCCCTCGGACAGGGGTCAACAATGAGCAGTTCTTC. Its translation: CASSPRTGVNNEQFF.

This chain links TRBV6-6 with TRBJ2-1; 7 nucleotides align to TRBD2. Germline assignment: CDR1 MNHNY and CDR2 SVGAGI (reference sequence). There are 14 residues in the CDR3. V dropped 2 bases and J dropped 3; count of bases not matched to a gene: 1. DNA for the CDR3: TGTGCCAGCAGTTACACTAGCGACTACAATGAGCAGTTCTTC. It is translated as CASSYTSDYNEQFF.

V is TRBV5-1 and J is TRBJ2-7; TRBD1 might be the D (6 bases). Germline V gene data show CDR1 as SGHRS and CDR2 as YFSETQ. Trimming took 4 bases from V and 3 from J, leaving 11 bases between them. This CDR3 is 13 amino acids long. CDR3 coding DNA: TGCGCCAGCAGCCCAGGGGCCAACTACGAGCAGTACTTC. Encoded protein: CASSPGANYEQYF.

This chain uses TRBV27 with TRBJ2-5; 8 nucleotides match TRBD2. Looked up from germline, CDR1 is MNHEY and CDR2 is SMNVEV (reference sequence). V lost 0 bases and J lost 3; bases outside the gene matches: 15. CDR3 length: 19 amino acids. The CDR3 DNA reads as TGTGCCAGCAGTTTATCGTTTCTGCCGGCGAGCGGGAGTAAAGAGACCCAGTACTTC. Encoded protein: CASSLSFLPASGSKETQYF.

The CDR3 reads CATSRDRTSLHEQYF. CDR3 coding DNA: TGTGCCACCAGCAGAGACCGGACTAGCTTGCACGAGCAGTACTTC. The V and J genes are TRBV15 and TRBJ2-7; 8 bases are shared with TRBD2. The trim removed 0 bases at V and 5 bases at J, leaving 6 bases unmatched. Germline lookup yields CDR1 LNHNV and CDR2 YYDKDF (reference sequence). This CDR3 is built from 15 residues.

This chain links TRBV12-5 with TRBJ1-1; no firm D call. The CDR3 covers 11 residues. V gave up 8 bases and J gave up 0 bases, with 4 bases separating them. Germline V gene data show CDR1 as LGHNT and CDR2 as FRNRAP. The CDR3 here is CASLLNTEAFF. The CDR3 bases are TGTGCTAGTCTTTTGAACACTGAAGCTTTCTTT.

This chain joins TRBV11-2 and TRBJ1-2; the D gene is possibly TRBD1 (5 bases). The CDR3 covers 12 residues. V was cut by 2 bases and J by 12 bases, with 13 bases left in between. In germline, CDR1 is SGHAT, CDR2 FQNNGV. The CDR3 coding sequence is TGTGCCAGCAGCTTAACAGGTGCTCATGACACCTTC. Translated, it gives CASSLTGAHDTF.

The chain couples TRBV4-3 to TRBJ2-3; the D gene is possibly TRBD2 (5 bases). The CDR3 has 14 amino acids. Trimming took off 1 base at V and 1 base at J, with 6 bases between the two ends. From germline, CDR1 is LGHNA and CDR2 YSLEER. The CDR3 DNA is TGCGCCAGCAGCCAAGCACTAGGCACAGATACGCAGTATTTT. Amino acid sequence: CASSQALGTDTQYF.

The rearrangement uses TRBV10-3 and TRBJ2-3, with 13 nucleotides matching TRBD2. Trimming removed 1 base from V and 2 bases from J; junction bases left unmatched: 18. This CDR3 contains 22 residues. Per the germline V gene, CDR1 is ENHRY and CDR2 is SYGVKD. The CDR3 region is CAISEFKVTSGRTTTYTDTQYF. As DNA, the CDR3 is TGTGCCATCAGTGAGTTCAAGGTGACTAGCGGGAGGACAACGACTTACACAGATACGCAGTATTTT.